This record covers a single T cell receptor beta chain. The sample originates from a study of blood T cells in healthy people across ages. Across the whole study: Roughly one uniquely barcoded beta molecule per two T cells was captured.

CDR1 and CDR2 (germline): DFQATT, SNEGSKA (reference sequence). The germline V and J ends were trimmed by 0 bases and 0 bases, with 12 bases remaining between them. This CDR3 has 15 residues. Then a second PCR, running about 6 to 11 cycles, was carried out with a sample-barcoded 5' primer and a J-beta primer mix. TCRdb ran MiXCR on the 5' RACE reads and lists one entry per CDR3 protein. The repertoire holds over a million distinct CDR3 sequences, 59% seen once, with about 6.3% in the top ten. The source is a young man in good health. Sample: blood. The chain couples TRBV20-1 to TRBJ2-7; D may match TRBD1 or TRBD2 (5 bases each). The CDR3: CSARDQGPLSYEQYF. Written as DNA, the CDR3 is TGCAGTGCTAGAGATCAGGGACCCCTCTCCTACGAGCAGTACTTC.